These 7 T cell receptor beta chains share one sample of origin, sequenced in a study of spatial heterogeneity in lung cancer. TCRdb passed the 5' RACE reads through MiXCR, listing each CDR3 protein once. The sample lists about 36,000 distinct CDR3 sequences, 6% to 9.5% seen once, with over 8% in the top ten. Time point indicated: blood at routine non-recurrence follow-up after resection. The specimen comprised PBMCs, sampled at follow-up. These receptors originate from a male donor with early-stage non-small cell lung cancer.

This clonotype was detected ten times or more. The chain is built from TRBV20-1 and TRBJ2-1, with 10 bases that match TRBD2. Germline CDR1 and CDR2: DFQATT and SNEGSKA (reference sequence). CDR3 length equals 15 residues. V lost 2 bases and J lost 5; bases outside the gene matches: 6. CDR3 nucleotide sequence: TGCAGTGCTAGACCCCTCGGACTAGCGGACAATGAGCAGTTCTTC. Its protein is CSARPLGLADNEQFF.

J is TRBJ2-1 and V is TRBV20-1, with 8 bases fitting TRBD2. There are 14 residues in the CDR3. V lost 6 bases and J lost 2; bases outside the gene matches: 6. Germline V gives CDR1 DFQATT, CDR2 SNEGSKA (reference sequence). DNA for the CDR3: TGCAGTGCCCTTACGGGACTAGCCTACAATGAGCAGTTCTTC. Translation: CSALTGLAYNEQFF.

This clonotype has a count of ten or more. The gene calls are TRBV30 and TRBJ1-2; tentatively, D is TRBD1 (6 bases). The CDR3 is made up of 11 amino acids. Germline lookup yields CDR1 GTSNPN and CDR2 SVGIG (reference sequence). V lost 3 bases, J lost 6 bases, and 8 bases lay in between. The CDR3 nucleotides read TGTGCCTGGAGCCCAGGGGATGGCTACACCTTC. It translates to CAWSPGDGYTF.

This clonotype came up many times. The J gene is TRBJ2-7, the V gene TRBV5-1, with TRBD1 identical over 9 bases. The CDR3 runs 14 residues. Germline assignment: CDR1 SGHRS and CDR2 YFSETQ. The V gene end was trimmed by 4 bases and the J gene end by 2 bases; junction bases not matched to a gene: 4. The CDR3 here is CASSPGTGTYEQYF. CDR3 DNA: TGCGCCAGCAGCCCCGGGACAGGGACCTACGAGCAGTACTTC. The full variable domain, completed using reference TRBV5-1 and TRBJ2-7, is KAGVTQTPRYLIKTRGQQVTLSCSPISGHRSVSWYQQTPGQGLQFLFEYFSETQRNKGNFPGRFSGRQFSNSRSEMNVSTLELGDSALYLCASSPGTGTYEQYFGPGTRLTVT.

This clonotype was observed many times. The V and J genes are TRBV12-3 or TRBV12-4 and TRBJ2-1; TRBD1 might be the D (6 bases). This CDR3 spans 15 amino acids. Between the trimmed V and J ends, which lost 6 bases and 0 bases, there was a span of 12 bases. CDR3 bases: TGTGCCAGCAGGCAGGGGTCAAGCTCCTACAATGAGCAGTTCTTC. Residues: CASRQGSSSYNEQFF.

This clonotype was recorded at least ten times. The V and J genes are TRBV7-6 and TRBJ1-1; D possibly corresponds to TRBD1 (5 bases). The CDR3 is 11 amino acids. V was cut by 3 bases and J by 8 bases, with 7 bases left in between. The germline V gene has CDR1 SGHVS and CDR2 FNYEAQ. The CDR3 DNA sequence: TGTGCCAGCAGCTTTGGACAAGAAGCTTTCTTT. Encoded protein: CASSFGQEAFF.

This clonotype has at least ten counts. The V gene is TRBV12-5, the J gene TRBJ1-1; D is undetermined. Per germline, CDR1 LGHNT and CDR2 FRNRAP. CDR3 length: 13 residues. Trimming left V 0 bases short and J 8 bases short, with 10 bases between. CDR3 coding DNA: TGTGCTAGTGGTTTGGTGTTGACGGGAGAAGCTTTCTTT. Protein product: CASGLVLTGEAFF.